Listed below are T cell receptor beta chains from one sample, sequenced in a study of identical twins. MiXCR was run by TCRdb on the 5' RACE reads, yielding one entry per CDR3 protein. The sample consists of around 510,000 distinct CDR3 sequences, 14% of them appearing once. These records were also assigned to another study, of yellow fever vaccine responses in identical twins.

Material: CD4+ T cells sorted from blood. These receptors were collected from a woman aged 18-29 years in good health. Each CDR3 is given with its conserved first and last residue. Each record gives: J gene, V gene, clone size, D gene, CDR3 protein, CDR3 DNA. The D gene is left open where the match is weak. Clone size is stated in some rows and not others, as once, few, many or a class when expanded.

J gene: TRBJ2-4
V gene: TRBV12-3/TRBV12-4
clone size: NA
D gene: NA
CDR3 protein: CASSNPGQKNIQYF
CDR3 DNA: TGTGCCAGCAGTAACCCGGGGCAGAAAAACATTCAGTACTTC

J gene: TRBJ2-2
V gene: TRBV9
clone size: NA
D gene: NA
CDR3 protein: CASSVLTGSGELFF
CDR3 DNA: TGTGCCAGCAGCGTATTAACAGGGTCCGGGGAGCTGTTTTTT

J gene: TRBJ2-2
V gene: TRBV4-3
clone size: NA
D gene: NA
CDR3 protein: CASSLGSRTGELFF
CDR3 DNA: TGCGCCAGCAGCCTGGGATCGCGCACCGGGGAGCTGTTTTTT

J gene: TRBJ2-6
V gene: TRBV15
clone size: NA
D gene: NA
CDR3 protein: CATSRDFAGANVLTF
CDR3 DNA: TGTGCCACCAGCAGAGATTTCGCTGGGGCCAACGTCCTGACTTTC

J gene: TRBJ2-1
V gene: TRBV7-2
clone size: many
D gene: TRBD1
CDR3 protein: CASSLGGQGWDEQFF
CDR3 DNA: TGTGCCAGCAGCTTAGGGGGACAGGGTTGGGATGAGCAGTTCTTC

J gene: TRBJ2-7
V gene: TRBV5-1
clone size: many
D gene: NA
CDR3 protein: CASSISTASYEQYF
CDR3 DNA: TGCGCCAGCAGCATATCGACAGCCTCCTACGAGCAGTACTTC

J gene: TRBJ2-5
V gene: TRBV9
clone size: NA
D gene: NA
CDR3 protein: CATKETWGETQYF
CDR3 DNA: TGTGCCACCAAAGAGACGTGGGGGGAGACCCAGTACTTC

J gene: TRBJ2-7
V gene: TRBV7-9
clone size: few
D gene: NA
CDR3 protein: CASSSVPAPNEQYF
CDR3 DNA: TGTGCCAGCAGCTCAGTTCCAGCGCCCAACGAGCAGTACTTC

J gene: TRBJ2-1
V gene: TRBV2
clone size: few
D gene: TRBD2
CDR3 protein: CASSDGLAGDNEQFF
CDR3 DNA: TGTGCCAGCAGTGACGGGCTAGCGGGAGACAATGAGCAGTTCTTC

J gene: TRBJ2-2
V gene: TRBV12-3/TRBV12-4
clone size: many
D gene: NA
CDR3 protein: CASSPGHLNTGELFF
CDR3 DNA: TGTGCCAGCAGCCCGGGACACTTGAACACCGGGGAGCTGTTTTTT

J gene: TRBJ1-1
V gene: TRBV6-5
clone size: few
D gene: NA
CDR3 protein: CASTSGGTEAFF
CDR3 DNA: TGTGCCAGCACGTCGGGGGGCACTGAAGCTTTCTTT

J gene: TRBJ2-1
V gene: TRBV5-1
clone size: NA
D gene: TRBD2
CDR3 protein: CASSLIKLAGSSNEQFF
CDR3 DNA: TGCGCCAGCAGCTTAATAAAGCTAGCGGGCTCTAGCAATGAGCAGTTCTTC

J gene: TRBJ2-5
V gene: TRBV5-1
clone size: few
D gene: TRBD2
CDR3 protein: CASSLGLANPLETQYF
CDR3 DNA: TGCGCCAGCAGCTTGGGACTAGCGAATCCCTTGGAGACCCAGTACTTC

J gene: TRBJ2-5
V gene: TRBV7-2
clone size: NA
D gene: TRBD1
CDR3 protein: CASSLDRSQETQYF
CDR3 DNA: TGTGCCAGCAGCTTGGACAGGTCTCAAGAGACCCAGTACTTC

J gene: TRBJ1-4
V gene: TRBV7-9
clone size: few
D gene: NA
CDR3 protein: CASSRGGEKLFF
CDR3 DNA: TGTGCCAGCAGCAGAGGTGGTGAAAAACTGTTTTTT

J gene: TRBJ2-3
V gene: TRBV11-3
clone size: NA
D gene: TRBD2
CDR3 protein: CASSPGTSGRRADTQYF
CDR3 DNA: TGTGCCAGCAGCCCCGGGACTAGCGGGAGAAGGGCAGATACGCAGTATTTT

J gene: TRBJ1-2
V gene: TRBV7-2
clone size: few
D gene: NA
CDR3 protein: CASTLGTVYGYTF
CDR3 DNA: TGTGCCAGCACCTTAGGGACTGTCTATGGCTACACCTTC

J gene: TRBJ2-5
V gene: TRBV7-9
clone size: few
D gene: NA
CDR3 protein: CASSRDNSLETQYF
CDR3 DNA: TGTGCCAGCAGCCGGGACAACTCTCTAGAGACCCAGTACTTC

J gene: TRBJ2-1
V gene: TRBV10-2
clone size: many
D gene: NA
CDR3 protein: CASSESNEQFF
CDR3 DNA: TGCGCCAGCAGTGAGTCGAATGAGCAGTTCTTC

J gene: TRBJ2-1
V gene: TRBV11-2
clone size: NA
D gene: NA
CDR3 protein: CASSSGIRYSEQFF
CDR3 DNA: TGTGCCAGCAGCTCCGGGATACGGTACAGTGAGCAGTTCTTC

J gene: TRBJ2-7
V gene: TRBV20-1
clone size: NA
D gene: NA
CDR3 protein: CSAPKGEYEQYF
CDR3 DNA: TGCAGTGCTCCCAAGGGGGAGTACGAGCAGTACTTC

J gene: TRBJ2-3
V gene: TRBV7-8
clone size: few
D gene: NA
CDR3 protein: CASSLTLRDTQYF
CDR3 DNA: TGTGCCAGCAGCTTAACCCTCCGAGATACGCAGTATTTT

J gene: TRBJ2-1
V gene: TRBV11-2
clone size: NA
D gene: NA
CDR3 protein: CASSLDRPEQGYNEQFF
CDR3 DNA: TGTGCCAGCAGCTTAGATCGCCCCGAGCAAGGCTACAATGAGCAGTTCTTC

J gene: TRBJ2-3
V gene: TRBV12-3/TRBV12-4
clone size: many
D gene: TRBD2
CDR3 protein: CASSLTGRAVDTQYF
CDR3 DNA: TGTGCCAGCAGTTTAACGGGGAGGGCCGTAGATACGCAGTATTTT

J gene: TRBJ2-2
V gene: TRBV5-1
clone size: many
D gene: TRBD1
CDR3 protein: CASSSQTGGTGELFF
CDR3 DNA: TGCGCCAGCAGCTCCCAGACAGGGGGAACCGGGGAGCTGTTTTTT

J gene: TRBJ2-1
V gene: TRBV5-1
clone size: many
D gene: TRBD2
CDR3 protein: CASSSGLAGPSYNEQFF
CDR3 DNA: TGCGCCAGCAGCTCGGGACTAGCGGGACCCTCCTACAATGAGCAGTTCTTC

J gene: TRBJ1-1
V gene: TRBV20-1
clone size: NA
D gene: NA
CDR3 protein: CSARVQGRSNTEAFF
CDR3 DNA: TGCAGTGCTAGAGTCCAGGGGAGGTCGAACACTGAAGCTTTCTTT

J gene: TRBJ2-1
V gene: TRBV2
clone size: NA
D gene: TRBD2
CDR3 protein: CASSLTSGGRNEQFF
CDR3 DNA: TGTGCCAGCAGCTTGACTAGCGGGGGGAGGAATGAGCAGTTCTTC

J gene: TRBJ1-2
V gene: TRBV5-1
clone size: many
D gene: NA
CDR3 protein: CASSLGGPSNYGYTF
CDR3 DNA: TGCGCCAGCAGCTTGGGAGGGCCTTCTAACTATGGCTACACCTTC

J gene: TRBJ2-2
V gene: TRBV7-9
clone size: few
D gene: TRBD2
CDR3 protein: CASSLKAGVGELFF
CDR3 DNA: TGTGCCAGCAGCTTAAAAGCGGGAGTCGGGGAGCTGTTTTTT

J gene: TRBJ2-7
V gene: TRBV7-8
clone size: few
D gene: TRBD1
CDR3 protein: CASSRNSGTGISYEQYF
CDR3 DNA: TGTGCCAGCAGCCGGAACTCCGGGACAGGAATTTCCTACGAGCAGTACTTC

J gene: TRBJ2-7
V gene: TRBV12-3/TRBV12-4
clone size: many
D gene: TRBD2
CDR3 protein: CASSSRSGSNYEQYF
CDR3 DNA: TGTGCCAGCAGTTCCCGAAGCGGGAGTAACTACGAGCAGTACTTC

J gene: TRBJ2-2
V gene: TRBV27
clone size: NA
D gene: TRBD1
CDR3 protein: CASSPLNRGGGELFF
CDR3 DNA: TGTGCCAGCAGTCCTTTGAACAGGGGTGGCGGGGAGCTGTTTTTT

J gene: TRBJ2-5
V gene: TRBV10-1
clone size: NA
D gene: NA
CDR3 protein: CASSENVRGRKTQYF
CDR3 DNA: TGCGCCAGCAGTGAGAACGTCAGGGGTAGAAAGACCCAGTACTTC

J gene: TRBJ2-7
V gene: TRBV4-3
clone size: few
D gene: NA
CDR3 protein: CASSQTPPYEQYF
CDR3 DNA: TGCGCCAGCAGCCAGACTCCCCCCTACGAGCAGTACTTC

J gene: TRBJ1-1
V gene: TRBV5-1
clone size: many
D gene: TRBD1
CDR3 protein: CASSSSPGTGTGVNTEAFF
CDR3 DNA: TGCGCCAGCAGCTCAAGTCCCGGGACAGGGACTGGGGTGAACACTGAAGCTTTCTTT

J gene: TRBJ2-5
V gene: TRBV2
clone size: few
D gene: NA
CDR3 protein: CASNGVSETQYF
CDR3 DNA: TGTGCCAGCAATGGAGTTTCGGAGACCCAGTACTTC

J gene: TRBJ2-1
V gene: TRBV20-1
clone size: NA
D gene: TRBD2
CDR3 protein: CSARGSGGAYNEQFF
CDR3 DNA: TGCAGTGCTCGTGGTAGCGGGGGGGCGTACAATGAGCAGTTCTTC

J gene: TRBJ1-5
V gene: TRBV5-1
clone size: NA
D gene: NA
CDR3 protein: CASSLGVSNQPQHF
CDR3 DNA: TGCGCCAGCAGCTTAGGAGTTAGCAATCAGCCCCAGCATTTT

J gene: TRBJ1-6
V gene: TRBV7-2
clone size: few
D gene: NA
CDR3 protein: CASSPEVVSPLHF
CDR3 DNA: TGTGCCAGCAGCCCAGAGGTAGTTTCACCCCTCCACTTT

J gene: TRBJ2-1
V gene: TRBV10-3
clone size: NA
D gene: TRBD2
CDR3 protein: CAIRPPGTTYNEQFF
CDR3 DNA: TGTGCCATCCGACCTCCCGGGACTACCTACAATGAGCAGTTCTTC

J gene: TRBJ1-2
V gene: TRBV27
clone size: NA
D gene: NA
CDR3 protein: CASSPQGFGTGGYTF
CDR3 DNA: TGTGCCAGCAGTCCTCAGGGTTTCGGGACCGGGGGCTACACCTTC

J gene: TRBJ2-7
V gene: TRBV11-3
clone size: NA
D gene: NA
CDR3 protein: CASSSPQGPYEQYF
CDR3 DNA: TGTGCCAGCAGCTCCCCTCAGGGTCCCTACGAGCAGTACTTC

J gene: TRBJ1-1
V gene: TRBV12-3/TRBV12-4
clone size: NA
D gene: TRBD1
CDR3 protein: CASTSGQGRTEAFF
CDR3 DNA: TGTGCCAGCACCTCGGGACAGGGTCGGACTGAAGCTTTCTTT

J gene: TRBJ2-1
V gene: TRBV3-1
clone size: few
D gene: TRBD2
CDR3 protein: CASSQDRAVGGSAYNEQFF
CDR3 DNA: TGTGCCAGCAGCCAAGATCGGGCGGTGGGCGGGAGCGCCTACAATGAGCAGTTCTTC

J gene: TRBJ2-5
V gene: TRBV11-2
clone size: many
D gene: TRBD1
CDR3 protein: CASSSRTGERTQYF
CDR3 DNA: TGTGCCAGCAGTTCCAGGACAGGGGAAAGGACCCAGTACTTC

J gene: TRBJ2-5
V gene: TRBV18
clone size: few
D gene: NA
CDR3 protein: CASSPNQIQETQYF
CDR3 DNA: TGTGCCAGCTCACCAAATCAGATTCAAGAGACCCAGTACTTC

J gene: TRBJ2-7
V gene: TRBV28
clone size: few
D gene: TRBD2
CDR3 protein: CASSGTSASYEQYF
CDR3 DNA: TGTGCCAGCAGCGGGACTAGCGCTTCCTACGAGCAGTACTTC

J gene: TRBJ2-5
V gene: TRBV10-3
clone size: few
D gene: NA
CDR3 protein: CAISRDFGGETQYF
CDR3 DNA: TGTGCCATCAGCCGGGACTTCGGGGGAGAGACCCAGTACTTC

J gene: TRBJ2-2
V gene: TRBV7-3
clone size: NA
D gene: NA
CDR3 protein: CASRLDFNTGELFF
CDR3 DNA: TGTGCCAGCAGATTGGACTTTAACACCGGGGAGCTGTTTTTT

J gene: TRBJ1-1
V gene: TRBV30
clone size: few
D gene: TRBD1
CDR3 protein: CAWGRGQGRTFF
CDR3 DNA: TGTGCCTGGGGGCGAGGACAGGGGAGAACTTTCTTT

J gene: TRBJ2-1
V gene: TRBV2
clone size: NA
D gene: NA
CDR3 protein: CASSEAASYNEQFF
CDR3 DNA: TGTGCCAGCAGTGAAGCCGCCTCCTACAATGAGCAGTTCTTC

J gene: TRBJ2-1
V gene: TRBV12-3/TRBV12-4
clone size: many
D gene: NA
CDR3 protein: CASSSELYNEQFF
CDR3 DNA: TGTGCCAGCAGTTCGGAGCTCTACAATGAGCAGTTCTTC

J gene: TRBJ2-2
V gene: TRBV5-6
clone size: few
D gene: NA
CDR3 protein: CASSYEGGVTNTGELFF
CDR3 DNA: TGTGCCAGCAGCTACGAGGGGGGGGTCACGAACACCGGGGAGCTGTTTTTT

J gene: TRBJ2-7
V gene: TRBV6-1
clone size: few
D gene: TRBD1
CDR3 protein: CASREPGQGSYEQYF
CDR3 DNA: TGTGCCAGCAGAGAACCCGGACAGGGATCCTACGAGCAGTACTTC

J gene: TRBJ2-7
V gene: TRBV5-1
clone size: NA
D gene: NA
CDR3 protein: CASSRDGSTDEQYF
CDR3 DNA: TGCGCCAGCAGCCGGGACGGATCGACCGACGAGCAGTACTTC

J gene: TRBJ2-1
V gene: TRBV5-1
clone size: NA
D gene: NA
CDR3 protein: CASSLGTLTIYNEQFF
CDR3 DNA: TGCGCCAGCAGCTTGGGGACCCTCACAATTTACAATGAGCAGTTCTTC

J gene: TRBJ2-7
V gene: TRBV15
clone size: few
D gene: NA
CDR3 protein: CATSPRRAAINYEQYF
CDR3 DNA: TGTGCCACCAGCCCACGCCGGGCGGCCATTAACTACGAGCAGTACTTC

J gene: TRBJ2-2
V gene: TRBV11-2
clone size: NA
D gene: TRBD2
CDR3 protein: CASSSPLPTSGSTGELFF
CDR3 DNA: TGTGCCAGCAGCTCACCCCTCCCAACTAGCGGGAGTACCGGGGAGCTGTTTTTT

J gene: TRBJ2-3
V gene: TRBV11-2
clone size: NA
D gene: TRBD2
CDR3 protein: CASTEGLAGSTDTQYF
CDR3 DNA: TGTGCCAGCACGGAGGGACTAGCGGGAAGCACAGATACGCAGTATTTT